Sequencing of this T cell receptor (beta chain) was carried out in a study of T cells in women clearing cervical HPV infection. Turning to the study itself: Women with histologically confirmed HPV16-related CIN3 or worse, 2 with invasive cancer, served as cases. Study-level findings and limits: Controls had more TRBV6-7 (approximately 0.16%) than cases (around 0.11%). Cases and controls were distinguished at AUC roughly 0.86 by richness and V genes. Timing of associations relative to infection is unclear; T-cell subsets were not isolated.

Germline V CDR1 and CDR2: DFQATT, SNEGSKA (reference sequence). CDR3 length: 14 residues. Notes on this clone: Its specificity is unknown. Sequencing ends 3 residues short of the CDR3 end; the germline J gene provides the rest.

Sequencing used immunoSEQ multiplex PCR; TCRdb keeps in-frame clones, though not all of them. Its listing shows over 25,000 clones. The V call is TRBV20-1, the J call TRBJ2-3, with 12 bases that match TRBD2. The source of this sequence is a woman between 18 and 69 years old with a cervical HPV16 infection that either progressed to CIN3+ or cleared (not recorded which). Sequenced: blood buffy coat. This CDR3 is CSAGRLAGDETQYF. The DNA read from the CDR3 is TGCAGTGCTGGTAGACTAGCGGGAGACGAGACG.